The rows below give T cell receptor beta chains drawn from one sample of a study of blood T cells in healthy people across ages. TCRdb ran MiXCR on the 5' RACE reads and lists one entry per CDR3 protein. The table shows approximately 780,000 distinct CDR3 sequences, with 25% to 30% occurring only once. The sample also formed part of further work on T cells of mothers and their children.

The material sequenced was blood. Source of these receptors: a boy younger than 18 in good health. CDR3s include the opening cysteine and the closing phenylalanine or tryptophan. Fields, in order: CDR3 length, V gene, clone size, J gene, D gene, CDR3 protein, CDR3 DNA. A D gene is named only where the DNA matches it firmly. Only part of the rows carry a size: once, few, many, or a class if the clone is expanded.

15	TRBV11-2	NA	TRBJ2-2	NA	CASSLGGQVTGELFF	TGTGCCAGCAGCTTAGGGGGGCAGGTCACCGGGGAGCTGTTTTTT
13	TRBV10-3	few	TRBJ1-1	NA	CATRPRGYTEAFF	TGTGCCACAAGACCCCGGGGGTACACTGAAGCTTTCTTT
17	TRBV4-1	once	TRBJ2-6	NA	CASSRAGQLSGANVLTF	TGCGCCAGCAGCCGGGCGGGACAGCTCTCTGGGGCCAACGTCCTGACTTTC
15	TRBV5-1	NA	TRBJ2-5	TRBD2	CASSWDSGAYNEQLF	TGCGCCAGCAGCTGGGATAGCGGGGCCTACAATGAGCAGCTCTTC
15	TRBV28	few	TRBJ2-7	TRBD1	CASSLRDRVVYEQYF	TGTGCCAGCAGCCTCCGGGACAGGGTAGTGTACGAGCAGTACTTC
15	TRBV5-5	NA	TRBJ1-2	NA	CASSLVADQNYGYTF	TGTGCCAGCAGCTTGGTGGCTGATCAGAACTATGGTTACACCTTC
11	TRBV29-1	NA	TRBJ1-2	NA	CTVRHGYGYTF	TGCACCGTAAGGCACGGCTATGGCTACACCTTC
15	TRBV7-2	NA	TRBJ2-5	TRBD2	CASSWSGGRRETQYF	TGTGCCAGCAGCTGGAGCGGGGGGCGGCGGGAGACCCAGTACTTC
13	TRBV10-1	NA	TRBJ2-5	NA	CASSERQGETQYF	TGCGCCAGCAGTGAAAGGCAGGGAGAGACCCAGTACTTC
13	TRBV5-5	few	TRBJ2-4	TRBD1	CASSGTDKNIQYF	TGTGCCAGCAGCGGGACAGATAAAAACATTCAGTACTTC
15	TRBV5-5	few	TRBJ2-1	TRBD2	CASIVRLAGANEQFF	TGTGCCAGCATCGTAAGACTAGCGGGGGCGAATGAGCAGTTCTTC
15	TRBV12-3/TRBV12-4	NA	TRBJ2-4	TRBD2	CASSPRLAYANIQYF	TGTGCCAGCAGTCCCAGACTAGCGTACGCAAACATTCAGTACTTC
14	TRBV12-3/TRBV12-4	NA	TRBJ1-5	NA	CASSPTRGNQPQHF	TGTGCCAGCAGTCCCACGAGAGGGAATCAGCCCCAGCATTTT
15	TRBV10-3	few	TRBJ2-5	TRBD1	CAGRSGQGAQETQYF	TGTGCCGGCCGATCGGGACAGGGGGCCCAAGAGACCCAGTACTTC
16	TRBV12-3/TRBV12-4	few	TRBJ2-5	TRBD2	CASSSGLAGRQETQYF	TGTGCCAGCAGTTCAGGACTAGCGGGGCGCCAGGAGACCCAGTACTTC
16	TRBV27	few	TRBJ1-3	NA	CASSLSPGLSGNTIYF	TGTGCCAGCAGTTTATCCCCAGGGCTCTCTGGAAACACCATATATTTT
15	TRBV5-1	NA	TRBJ2-7	TRBD1	CASSSTGTGSAEQYF	TGCGCCAGCAGTAGTACCGGGACAGGGAGCGCCGAGCAGTACTTC
16	TRBV21-1	NA	TRBJ1-5	NA	CASSTPVSQDNQPQHF	TGTGCCAGCAGCACCCCAGTGTCACAGGACAATCAGCCCCAGCATTTT
16	TRBV11-1	NA	TRBJ2-2	TRBD2	CASRKTGTSSTGELFF	TGTGCCAGCAGAAAAACCGGGACTAGCAGCACCGGGGAGCTGTTTTTT
17	TRBV21-1	NA	TRBJ1-4	NA	CASSSAGSPLPNEKLFF	TGTGCCAGCAGCTCGGCAGGTTCCCCCCTACCTAATGAAAAACTGTTTTTT
16	TRBV6-2/TRBV6-3	NA	TRBJ2-7	TRBD1	CASSHPGDRGPYEQYF	TGTGCCAGCAGTCATCCTGGGGACAGGGGTCCCTACGAGCAGTACTTC
13	TRBV2	few	TRBJ2-7	NA	CAIPGASQYEQYF	TGTGCCATCCCTGGGGCTAGCCAATACGAGCAGTACTTC
13	TRBV28	few	TRBJ2-3	NA	CASNLPDRDTQYF	TGTGCCAGCAACCTACCGGACCGAGATACGCAGTATTTT
12	TRBV27	few	TRBJ1-6	NA	CASRQDNSPLHF	TGTGCCAGCAGACAGGACAATTCACCCCTCCACTTT
16	TRBV27	few	TRBJ2-1	TRBD1	CASRIFGDRGYNEQFF	TGTGCCAGCAGAATATTTGGGGACAGAGGCTACAATGAGCAGTTCTTC
13	TRBV28	NA	TRBJ2-5	NA	CASRGREVETQYF	TGTGCCAGCAGGGGCAGGGAAGTAGAGACCCAGTACTTC
16	TRBV11-2	few	TRBJ1-2	NA	CASTLGQGSTNYGYTF	TGTGCCAGCACCTTGGGTCAGGGGTCAACTAACTATGGCTACACCTTC
15	TRBV20-1	NA	TRBJ2-3	TRBD2	CSARDGAGGADTQYF	TGCAGTGCTAGAGATGGAGCGGGGGGGGCAGATACGCAGTATTTT
17	TRBV14	NA	TRBJ2-5	TRBD1	CASSQELGTGSIETQYF	TGTGCCAGCAGCCAAGAACTCGGGACAGGGAGTATAGAGACCCAGTACTTC
12	TRBV7-8	NA	TRBJ2-5	NA	CASSDLSDGGFF	TGTGCCAGCAGCGACTTATCGGACGGAGGGTTCTTC
15	TRBV4-2	NA	TRBJ2-1	TRBD2	CASSLSRGGSDEQFF	TGTGCCAGCAGCCTTAGCCGGGGGGGCAGCGATGAGCAGTTCTTC
14	TRBV5-1	NA	TRBJ2-5	TRBD1	CASNVRGQQETQYF	TGCGCCAGCAATGTTCGGGGACAGCAAGAGACCCAGTACTTC
15	TRBV28	NA	TRBJ1-6	NA	CASSFQGTHNSPLHF	TGTGCCAGCAGTTTCCAGGGCACTCATAATTCACCCCTCCATTTT
15	TRBV27	few	TRBJ2-7	TRBD1	CASSFGRGISYEQYF	TGTGCCAGCAGTTTTGGCAGGGGGATTTCCTACGAGCAGTACTTC
12	TRBV5-1	NA	TRBJ2-7	NA	CASRPDHYEQYF	TGCGCCAGCAGACCAGACCATTACGAGCAGTACTTC
14	TRBV30	NA	TRBJ2-5	NA	CAWSLNGAQETQYF	TGTGCCTGGAGTTTAAACGGGGCCCAAGAGACCCAGTACTTC
19	TRBV5-1	NA	TRBJ2-3	TRBD1	CASSFAGDRGRKGTDTQYF	TGCGCCAGCAGCTTCGCCGGGGACAGGGGTCGGAAGGGCACAGATACGCAGTATTTT
15	TRBV5-1	NA	TRBJ2-5	TRBD1	CASSQKGQFQETQYF	TGCGCCAGCAGCCAGAAGGGACAGTTCCAAGAGACCCAGTACTTC
15	TRBV7-3	NA	TRBJ2-2	NA	CASSFSGAGTGELFF	TGTGCCAGCAGCTTTTCCGGGGCAGGCACCGGGGAGCTGTTTTTT
19	TRBV7-3	few	TRBJ2-2	TRBD2	CASSLQGLLAGAGTGELFF	TGTGCCAGCAGCCTACAGGGCTTACTAGCGGGGGCCGGGACCGGGGAGCTGTTTTTT
14	TRBV19	few	TRBJ1-5	NA	CASSIWREGQPQHF	TGTGCCAGTAGTATCTGGAGGGAGGGTCAGCCCCAGCATTTT
15	TRBV30	NA	TRBJ2-5	NA	CAWSVLAPYQETQYF	TGTGCCTGGAGTGTACTAGCACCGTATCAAGAGACCCAGTACTTC
15	TRBV5-1	NA	TRBJ2-3	NA	CASSAGTLFTDTQYF	TGCGCCAGCAGCGCCGGGACCCTTTTCACAGATACGCAGTATTTT
15	TRBV7-2	few	TRBJ2-7	NA	CASSLAVGLSYEQYF	TGTGCCAGCAGCTTAGCCGTGGGGCTTTCCTACGAGCAGTACTTC
15	TRBV9	NA	TRBJ1-4	NA	CASSVGDSSNEKLFF	TGTGCCAGCAGCGTAGGAGACAGCTCTAATGAAAAACTGTTTTTT
16	TRBV28	few	TRBJ2-7	TRBD2	CASSLVSGGVRVEQYF	TGTGCCAGCAGCCTCGTATCGGGGGGAGTGCGGGTCGAGCAGTACTTC
13	TRBV29-1	NA	TRBJ2-1	TRBD1	CSVVRGRADEQFF	TGCAGCGTTGTAAGGGGGCGGGCGGATGAGCAGTTCTTC
16	TRBV19	few	TRBJ2-1	TRBD2	CASTRSLAGGPDEQFF	TGTGCCAGTACCCGAAGTCTAGCGGGGGGGCCGGATGAGCAGTTCTTC
15	TRBV21-1	few	TRBJ2-1	NA	CASSKVQAGKGEQFF	TGTGCCAGCAGCAAAGTCCAAGCGGGGAAGGGTGAGCAGTTCTTC
14	TRBV12-3/TRBV12-4	few	TRBJ2-5	TRBD1	CASSWGTVPKTQYF	TGTGCCAGCAGTTGGGGGACAGTCCCGAAGACCCAGTACTTC
14	TRBV9	NA	TRBJ1-3	TRBD1	CASSLPDRPNTIYF	TGTGCCAGCAGCTTACCGGACAGGCCGAACACCATATATTTT
12	TRBV29-1	NA	TRBJ2-1	TRBD2	CSLLADYNEQFF	TGCAGTTTACTAGCGGACTACAATGAGCAGTTCTTC
14	TRBV12-3/TRBV12-4	few	TRBJ2-1	TRBD2	CASSFLGLGNEQFF	TGTGCCAGCAGTTTTCTGGGACTAGGAAATGAGCAGTTCTTC
13	TRBV24-1	NA	TRBJ2-7	NA	CATSDWASREQYF	TGTGCCACCAGTGATTGGGCCTCCCGGGAGCAGTACTTC
15	TRBV5-1	NA	TRBJ2-3	NA	CASSLGPQGTDTQYF	TGCGCCAGCAGCTTGGGACCACAGGGCACAGATACGCAGTATTTT
16	TRBV10-1	NA	TRBJ2-7	NA	CASSESVPGESYEQYF	TGCGCCAGCAGTGAGTCCGTCCCAGGGGAGAGTTACGAGCAGTACTTC
13	TRBV7-9	few	TRBJ1-1	NA	CASSLLEGGEAFF	TGTGCCAGCAGCTTATTGGAGGGGGGTGAAGCTTTCTTT
16	TRBV7-2	NA	TRBJ2-2	TRBD2	CATSGVAGILTGELFF	TGTGCCACCTCGGGGGTAGCGGGGATTTTGACCGGGGAGCTGTTTTTT